Listed here are 20 T cell receptor beta chains from one sample, sequenced in a study of cytomegalovirus exposure and HLA in healthy donors. Here immunoSEQ multiplex PCR was the method, and the copy in TCRdb shows in-frame clones only, minus some. The data hold some 140,000 clones, with 80% to 90% observed a single time. Input material: PBMCs. The receptors derive from a woman younger than 45 in good health and CMV-seronegative.

This clone was seen just once. V and J are TRBV7-2 and TRBJ2-3; 11 bases map to TRBD2. Trimming took 1 base from V and 8 from J; bases not matched to a gene: 8. The CDR3 length is 16 residues. CDR1 and CDR2 from the germline V gene are SGHTA and FQGNSA. CDR3 nucleotides: TGTGCCAGCAGCTTAGTCATAGCGGGGGGGCAGGGTACGCAGTATTTT. This sequence encodes CASSLVIAGGQGTQYF.

V is TRBV7-9 and J is TRBJ2-3; D is uncertain. Trimming shortened V by 5 bases and J by 0 bases, and 9 bases separated the two germline ends. Germline assignment: CDR1 SEHNR and CDR2 FQNEAQ (reference sequence). This CDR3 comprises 14 residues. The CDR3 loop is CASSRGDSTDTQYF. CDR3 sequence (DNA): TGTGCCAGCAGCCGAGGAGATAGCACAGATACGCAGTATTTT.

This clone was seen only a few times. The CDR3, as DNA: TGTGCCAGCAGCCTTCGGCAGACGGGGAATTCACCCCTCCACTTT. Translation gives CASSLRQTGNSPLHF. V and J are TRBV5-8 and TRBJ1-6; no clear D gene. Trimming took off 4 bases at V and 7 bases at J, with 15 bases between the two ends. Germline lookup yields CDR1 SGHTS and CDR2 YDEGEE. This CDR3 comprises 15 residues.

The chain combines TRBV5-6 with TRBJ1-2; tentatively, D is TRBD1 (5 bases). Germline V CDR1 and CDR2: SGHDT, YYEEEE. The CDR3 is made up of 13 amino acids. V was cut by 4 bases and J by 4 bases, with 11 bases left in between. The CDR3 loop reads CASSPQGSYGYTF. DNA of the CDR3: TGTGCCAGCAGCCCGCAGGGTTCCTATGGCTACACCTTC. The entire variable domain, with the rest obtained from reference TRBV5-6 and TRBJ1-2, is as follows: DAGVTQSPTHLIKTRGQQVTLRCSPKSGHDTVSWYQQALGQGPQFIFQYYEEEERQRGNFPDRFSGHQFPNYSSELNVNALLLGDSALYLCASSPQGSYGYTFGSGTRLTVV.

J is TRBJ2-1 and V is TRBV6-1, with 13 nucleotides matching TRBD2. The CDR3 has 14 amino acids. Germline assignment: CDR1 MNHNS and CDR2 SASEGT. V lost 4 bases and J lost 6; bases outside the gene matches: 0. The CDR3 here is CASSGLAGGNEQFF. Written as DNA, the CDR3 is TGTGCCAGCAGTGGACTAGCGGGGGGCAATGAGCAGTTCTTC.

The J gene is TRBJ1-2, the V gene TRBV5-1; TRBD1 matches at 11 bases. V was pared by 0 bases and J by 8 bases, with 9 bases of the junction left unmatched. This CDR3 contains 16 residues. Per germline, CDR1 SGHRS and CDR2 YFSETQ. CDR3 region: CASSLDGTGGLGGYTF. CDR3 sequence (DNA): TGCGCCAGCAGCTTGGACGGGACAGGGGGTTTGGGAGGCTACACCTTC.

CDR3 loop: CASSLDMSSYEQYF. Written as DNA, the CDR3 is TGTGCCAGCAGCTTAGATATGAGCTCCTACGAGCAGTACTTC. This chain joins TRBV11-2 and TRBJ2-7, with D unresolved. Trimming left V 0 bases short and J 0 bases short, with 6 bases between. The CDR3 spans 14 residues. Germline V lookup: CDR1 SGHAT, CDR2 FQNNGV.

The rearrangement uses TRBV7-2 and TRBJ2-1; TRBD2 is a possible D gene (6 bases). The CDR3 runs 12 residues. Germline CDR1 SGHTA, CDR2 FQGNSA. Trimming left V 1 base short and J 14 bases short, with 12 bases between. Written as DNA, the CDR3 is TGTGCCAGCAGCTTAGAAGGTCGGGGGAAGTTCTTC. Its translation is CASSLEGRGKFF. The full variable domain, rest sourced from reference TRBV7-2 and TRBJ2-1, is GAGVSQSPSNKVTEKGKDVELRCDPISGHTALYWYRQSLGQGLEFLIYFQGNSAPDKSGLPSDRFSAERTGGSVSTLTIQRTQQEDSAVYLCASSLEGRGKFFGPGTRLTVL.

The V and J genes are TRBV9 and TRBJ1-3; D uncertain. The CDR3 sequence is 17 residues long. From germline, CDR1 is SGDLS and CDR2 YYNGEE. V was trimmed by 0 bases and J by 0 bases, leaving 13 bases between them. The CDR3 bases are TGTGCCAGCAGCGTAGGTAATCGTTTGGCCTCTGGAAACACCATATATTTT. This encodes CASSVGNRLASGNTIYF.

The rearrangement links TRBV4-3 to TRBJ2-7, with TRBD2 matching over 10 bases. The CDR3 has 15 amino acids. The V gene's germline CDR1 is LGHNA and CDR2 YSLEER. J was trimmed by 4 bases and V by 1 base; bases with no gene match: 4. The CDR3 here is CASSQGPSGGYEQYF. The CDR3 DNA reads as TGCGCCAGCAGCCAAGGCCCTAGCGGGGGTTACGAGCAGTACTTC.

The V call is TRBV18, the J call TRBJ2-2; 9 bases map to TRBD1. Germline V lookup: CDR1 KGHSH, CDR2 LQKENI. The CDR3 loop spans 15 amino acids. The V and J ends lost 1 base and 7 bases, in that order; junction bases with no gene match: 4. The CDR3 protein is CASSPLQGAVGELFF. CDR3 bases: TGTGCCAGCTCACCACTACAGGGGGCCGTCGGGGAGCTGTTTTTT. Using reference TRBV18 and TRBJ2-2 for the parts outside the CDR3, the full variable domain is NAGVMQNPRHLVRRRGQEARLRCSPMKGHSHVYWYRQLPEEGLKFMVYLQKENIIDESGMPKERFSAEFPKEGPSILRIQQVVRGDSAAYFCASSPLQGAVGELFFGEGSRLTVL.

V usage is TRBV4-1 and J usage is TRBJ1-1; 11 bases align to TRBD1. Trimming cost V 4 bases and J 3 bases; bases outside gene matches: 4. The germline CDR1 and CDR2 sequences are MGHRA and YSYEKL. The CDR3 length is 15 residues. CDR3 residues: CASSPRDRGYTEAFF. The DNA of the CDR3 is TGCGCCAGCAGCCCCCGGGACAGGGGGTACACTGAAGCTTTCTTT.

V gene TRBV7-2 combines with J gene TRBJ1-2, with a possible D match to TRBD1 (5 bases). The CDR3 has 13 amino acids. Germline CDR1 and CDR2: SGHTA and FQGNSA. Trimming pared 5 bases from V and 8 bases from J, leaving 15 bases between. CDR3: CASSTAGGSGYTF. In nucleotides, the CDR3 is TGTGCCAGCAGCACGGCCGGGGGGAGCGGCTACACCTTC. The full variable domain, rest sourced from reference TRBV7-2 and TRBJ1-2, is GAGVSQSPSNKVTEKGKDVELRCDPISGHTALYWYRQSLGQGLEFLIYFQGNSAPDKSGLPSDRFSAERTGGSVSTLTIQRTQQEDSAVYLCASSTAGGSGYTFGSGTRLTVV.

The chain carries TRBV9 and TRBJ1-5; 7 bases align to TRBD1. Germline trimming cut 4 bases from V and 3 bases from J; bases unmatched to any gene: 16. CDR1 SGDLS and CDR2 YYNGEE come from the germline V gene. There are 18 residues in the CDR3. The CDR3 region is CASSPSLPGQSFNQPQHF. In nucleotides, the CDR3 is TGTGCCAGCAGCCCGAGCCTTCCGGGACAGAGCTTCAATCAGCCCCAGCATTTT.

This chain joins TRBV4-1 and TRBJ1-1; 9 bases map to TRBD1. Per the germline V gene, CDR1 is MGHRA and CDR2 is YSYEKL. J gave up 3 bases and V 4 bases, and 3 bases lay outside the gene matches. The CDR3 has 14 amino acids. CDR3 nucleotide sequence: TGCGCCAGCAGCCTACAGGGGGCGGACACTGAAGCTTTCTTT. This codes for CASSLQGADTEAFF.

The genes are TRBV19 and TRBJ1-1; possibly TRBD1 for D (6 bases). Germline values: CDR1 LNHDA, CDR2 SQIVND (reference sequence). The CDR3 has 14 amino acids. Trimming shortened V by 6 bases and J by 0 bases, and 11 bases separated the two germline ends. The CDR3 sequence: CASSGQIMNTEAFF. CDR3 DNA sequence: TGTGCCAGTAGCGGACAGATCATGAACACTGAAGCTTTCTTT. The whole variable domain, remainder taken from reference TRBV19 and TRBJ1-1, is DGGITQSPKYLFRKEGQNVTLSCEQNLNHDAMYWYRQDPGQGLRLIYYSQIVNDFQKGDIAEGYSVSREKKESFPLTVTSAQKNPTAFYLCASSGQIMNTEAFFGQGTRLTVV.

V is TRBV7-2 and J is TRBJ1-5; 7 positions agree with TRBD1. The length of the CDR3 is 15 residues. J lost 7 bases, V lost 0 bases, and 6 bases had no gene match. Germline assignment: CDR1 SGHTA and CDR2 FQGNSA. The CDR3 DNA follows: TGTGCCAGCAGCTTAGCGACAGGGCTTAGGCAGCCCCAGCATTTT. Amino acid sequence: CASSLATGLRQPQHF.

The rearrangement joins TRBV2 to TRBJ2-1; TRBD2 aligns across 10 bases. The CDR3 length is 14 residues. Germline-derived CDR1 and CDR2 are SNHLY and FYNNEI. With 3 bases clipped from V and 11 bases from J, the junction kept 7 bases outside the gene matches. The CDR3 DNA reads as TGTGCCAGCAGTGATGATAGCGGGGGGAGCAAGCAGTTCTTC. Its translation is CASSDDSGGSKQFF. Looking up the rest from reference TRBV2 and TRBJ2-1 gives the full variable domain: EPEVTQTPSHQVTQMGQEVILRCVPISNHLYFYWYRQILGQKVEFLVSFYNNEISEKSEIFDDQFSVERPDGSNFTLKIRSTKLEDSAMYFCASSDDSGGSKQFFGPGTRLTVL.

The chain carries TRBV7-9 and TRBJ1-1; unclear D gene. The CDR3 is 13 residues long. CDR1 and CDR2 from the germline V gene are SEHNR and FQNEAQ (reference sequence). Trimming pared 5 bases from V and 0 bases from J, leaving 7 bases between. The CDR3 bases are TGTGCCAGCAGCGGCAATATGAACACTGAAGCTTTCTTT. It translates to CASSGNMNTEAFF.

CDR3 nucleotides: TGTGCCAGCTCACCGGGACTGACCTCTGGAAACACCATATATTTT. Translated, it gives CASSPGLTSGNTIYF. This chain connects TRBV18 to TRBJ1-3; TRBD1 is a possible D gene (5 bases). Germline V gene data show CDR1 as KGHSH and CDR2 as LQKENI. The CDR3 spans 15 residues. V gave up 3 bases and J gave up 0 bases, with 9 bases separating them.